This TCR beta chain was retrieved from a study of blood T cells in healthy people across ages. The CDR3 sequence is 14 residues long. V lost 10 bases and J lost 6, with 19 bases in between. Per the germline V gene, CDR1 is MDHEN and CDR2 is SYDVKM. The study, taken as a whole, reports: Donor CMV status, an unknown factor, possibly confounded changes in expanded clonotypes.

As for this clonotype: Antigen unknown.

Next came a second PCR, run for about 6 to 12 cycles, which used a sample-barcoded 5' primer along with a J-beta primer mix. A template-switch adaptor with 12 random nucleotides tagged each cDNA molecule. TCRdb reanalysed the 5' RACE reads using MiXCR and keeps one entry per CDR3 protein. The table shows about 1.8 million distinct CDR3 sequences, with about 50% occurring only once. This clonotype originated in a woman aged 40 to 49 in good health. The sample comprised blood. The rearrangement uses TRBV28 and TRBJ2-4; D not resolved. DNA for the CDR3: TGTGCCACCCACATAGCCGCGCCAGGAAACATTCAGTACTTC. Amino acid sequence: CATHIAAPGNIQYF.